A selection of T cell receptor beta chains follows, all from one sample in a study of cytomegalovirus exposure and HLA in healthy donors. TCRdb's table, derived via immunoSEQ multiplex PCR, lists solely in-frame clones and lacks some. The data show some 170,000 clones, roughly two thirds seen once. The sample comprised PBMCs. These TCRs come from a young woman in good health and CMV-seronegative. Both conserved end residues are part of each CDR3. Each record gives: J gene, D gene, V gene, clone size, CDR3 protein, CDR3 DNA. The D gene is left open where the match is weak. Clone size is not always given. Where it is, it says once, few, many or a class for expanded clones.

>TRBJ2-3|TRBD2|TRBV4-2|NA
CASSQDEGLAGEDTQYF
TGTGCCAGCAGCCAAGACGAGGGACTAGCGGGGGAAGATACGCAGTATTTT
>TRBJ1-1|TRBD1|TRBV28|NA
CASRGTGDRNTEAFF
TGTGCCAGCAGAGGGACAGGGGACAGGAACACTGAAGCTTTCTTT
>TRBJ1-2|NA|TRBV6-1|NA
CASARNYGYTF
TGTGCCAGCGCCAGAAACTATGGCTACACCTTC
>TRBJ2-1|TRBD1|TRBV16|NA
CASSQSAGTGVNEQFF
TGTGCCAGCAGCCAATCGGCGGGGACAGGGGTCAATGAGCAGTTCTTC
>TRBJ2-2|TRBD2|TRBV25-1|few
CASSDPGSGSSGELFF
TGTGCCAGCAGTGACCCGGGTAGCGGGAGCTCCGGGGAGCTGTTTTTT
>TRBJ1-1|NA|TRBV30|once
CARTRGGGTEAFF
TGTGCCCGGACCCGGGGTGGCGGCACTGAAGCTTTCTTT
>TRBJ2-7|NA|TRBV27|few
CASRWGLTYEQYF
TGTGCCAGCAGGTGGGGCCTTACCTACGAGCAGTACTTC
>TRBJ2-7|NA|TRBV5-4|NA
CASRELGGTYEQYF
TGTGCCAGCAGGGAGCTTGGGGGCACCTACGAGCAGTACTTC
>TRBJ2-7|TRBD2|TRBV6-1|few
CASSEGGLAGVSYEQYF
TGTGCCAGCAGTGAAGGCGGACTAGCGGGGGTCTCCTACGAGCAGTACTTC
>TRBJ1-4|TRBD1|TRBV5-4|NA
CASSSDRGGEKLFF
TGTGCCAGCAGCTCGGACAGGGGAGGGGAAAAACTGTTTTTT
>TRBJ1-5|TRBD1|TRBV27|NA
CASSHGQGAHQPQHF
TGTGCCAGCAGTCATGGACAGGGGGCGCATCAGCCCCAGCATTTT
>TRBJ2-1|NA|TRBV12-5|few
CASGLVTPQGPLLLSSYNEQFF
TGTGCTAGTGGTTTGGTAACGCCACAGGGACCACTCCTTCTAAGCTCCTACAATGAGCAGTTCTTC
>TRBJ2-2|TRBD2|TRBV14|NA
CASRLTTFEAGDDGELFF
TGTGCCAGCAGGTTGACCACGTTTGAAGCGGGGGACGACGGGGAGCTGTTTTTT
>TRBJ1-1|TRBD1|TRBV5-1|NA
CASSSYRGNTEAFF
TGCGCCAGCAGCTCGTACAGGGGGAACACTGAAGCTTTCTTT
>TRBJ2-7|NA|TRBV10-3|few
CAISDGGTYEQYF
TGTGCCATCAGTGACGGGGGTACCTACGAGCAGTACTTC
>TRBJ2-3|NA|TRBV7-9|NA
CASSLIYRTGRLDTQYF
TGTGCCAGCAGCTTAATCTATAGAACAGGGCGGTTGGATACGCAGTATTTT
>TRBJ1-4|NA|TRBV4-1|NA
CASSQLGPQGEKLFF
TGCGCCAGCAGCCAACTCGGGCCCCAGGGGGAAAAACTGTTTTTT
>TRBJ2-3|TRBD2|TRBV4-1|few
CASSQVQGPSGIRTDTQYF
TGCGCCAGCAGCCAAGTACAGGGGCCTAGCGGGATCCGTACAGATACGCAGTATTTT
>TRBJ2-3|NA|TRBV19|few
CASSPWTTKSTDTQYF
TGTGCCAGTAGCCCTTGGACAACAAAGTCCACAGATACGCAGTATTTT
>TRBJ1-3|TRBD1|TRBV30|NA
CAWSVVRGRGNTIYF
TGTGCCTGGAGTGTGGTCAGGGGGCGAGGAAACACCATATATTTT
>TRBJ2-5|NA|TRBV7-2|NA
CASSLLGLQETQYF
TGTGCCAGCAGCTTATTGGGGCTCCAAGAGACCCAGTACTTC
>TRBJ2-7|NA|TRBV6-6|NA
CASSYSSGRAYEQYF
TGTGCCAGCAGTTACTCTAGCGGACGTGCCTACGAGCAGTACTTC
>TRBJ1-2|NA|TRBV4-3|NA
CASSQDPSAEDWVYGYTF
TGCGCCAGCAGCCAAGACCCCTCCGCGGAGGATTGGGTCTATGGCTACACCTTC
>TRBJ1-4|NA|TRBV6-1|NA
CASSEEEVATNEKLFF
TGTGCCAGCAGTGAAGAAGAGGTTGCAACTAATGAAAAACTGTTTTTT
>TRBJ2-5|NA|TRBV5-4|NA
CASSTLARYQETQYF
TGTGCCAGCAGCACGCTAGCCCGATACCAAGAGACCCAGTACTTC
>TRBJ2-7|NA|TRBV9|NA
CASLRDTTYEQYF
TGTGCCAGTCTCCGGGACACGACCTACGAGCAGTACTTC
>TRBJ1-2|NA|TRBV2|few
CAVPGHPRGYTF
TGTGCCGTGCCGGGACACCCTCGGGGCTACACCTTC
>TRBJ1-2|TRBD1|TRBV7-8|NA
CASSTRGLYGYTF
TGTGCCAGCAGCACCAGGGGGCTCTATGGCTACACCTTC
>TRBJ2-1|TRBD2|TRBV7-8|NA
CASSSLAEERKEQFF
TGTGCCAGCAGCTCGCTAGCGGAGGAGCGGAAAGAGCAGTTCTTC
>TRBJ2-7|TRBD2|TRBV7-8|NA
CASSSRRLAGESYEQYF
TGTGCCAGCAGCTCCCGAAGACTAGCGGGAGAGTCGTACGAGCAGTACTTC
>TRBJ2-7|TRBD2|TRBV30|NA
CAWSFTGTSVDEQYF
TGTGCCTGGAGTTTCACCGGGACTAGTGTGGACGAGCAGTACTTC
>TRBJ2-3|TRBD1|TRBV27|NA
CASSSTGVGTQYF
TGTGCCAGCAGTTCTACAGGGGTCGGAACGCAGTATTTT